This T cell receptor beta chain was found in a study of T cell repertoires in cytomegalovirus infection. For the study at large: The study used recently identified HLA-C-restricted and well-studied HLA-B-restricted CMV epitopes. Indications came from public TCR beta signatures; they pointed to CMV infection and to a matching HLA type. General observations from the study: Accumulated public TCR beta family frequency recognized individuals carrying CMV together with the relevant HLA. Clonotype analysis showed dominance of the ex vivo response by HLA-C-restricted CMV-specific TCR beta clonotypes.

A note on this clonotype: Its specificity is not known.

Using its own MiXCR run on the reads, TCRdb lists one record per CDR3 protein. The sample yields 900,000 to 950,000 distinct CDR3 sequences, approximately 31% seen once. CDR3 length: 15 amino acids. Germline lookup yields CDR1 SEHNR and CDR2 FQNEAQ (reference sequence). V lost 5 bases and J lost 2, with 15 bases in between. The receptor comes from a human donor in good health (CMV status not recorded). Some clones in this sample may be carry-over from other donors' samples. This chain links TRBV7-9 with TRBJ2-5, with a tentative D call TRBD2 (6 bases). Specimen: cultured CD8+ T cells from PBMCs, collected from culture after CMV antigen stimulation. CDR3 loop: CASSTHRDFQETQYF. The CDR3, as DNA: TGTGCCAGCAGCACCCATCGGGACTTTCAAGAGACCCAGTACTTC.